These T cell receptor beta chains were read from a single sample in a study of blood T cell repertoires in COVID-19. The repertoire was sequenced with immunoSEQ multiplex PCR; TCRdb's copy has only in-frame clones and lacks some. Among around 270,000 clones listed, 80% to 90% were seen once. Sequencing used PBMCs or T cells enriched from blood (not recorded which). The source is a woman aged 40 to 50 who had been exposed to COVID-19. The CDR3 runs from the conserved cysteine through the conserved F or W. Fields, in order: CDR3 length, V gene, D gene, clone size, J gene, CDR3 protein, CDR3 DNA. D genes are given only for firm matches. Size is omitted from some rows. Given values are once, few, many or a class for expanded clones.

>14|TRBV19|TRBD1|.|TRBJ1-6
CASSRGGFNSPLHF
TGTGCCAGTAGTAGAGGGGGCTTTAATTCACCCCTCCACTTT
>15|TRBV5-1|.|.|TRBJ2-7
CASSLGQAYSYEQYF
TGCGCCAGCAGCTTGGGACAGGCGTACTCCTACGAGCAGTACTTC
>12|TRBV12-3/TRBV12-4|TRBD1|.|TRBJ1-2
CASSLTGDGYTF
TGTGCCAGCAGTTTAACAGGGGATGGCTACACCTTC
>15|TRBV7-2|TRBD1|.|TRBJ1-6
CASSLGTGVGSPLHF
TGTGCCAGCAGCTTAGGGACAGGGGTAGGGTCACCCCTCCACTTT
>13|TRBV5-4|.|.|TRBJ1-2
CASSWGENYGYTF
TGTGCCAGCAGCTGGGGAGAAAACTATGGCTACACCTTC
>15|TRBV4-3|TRBD1|.|TRBJ1-4
CASSQPGQGNEKLFF
TGCGCCAGCAGCCAACCGGGACAGGGTAATGAAAAACTGTTTTTT
>17|TRBV7-2|TRBD1|.|TRBJ2-2
CASSLERTGRGTGELFF
TGTGCCAGCAGCTTAGAGAGGACAGGGAGAGGAACCGGGGAGCTGTTTTTT
>14|TRBV4-3|.|.|TRBJ1-2
CASSQASGLRGYTF
TGCGCCAGCAGCCAGGCCTCGGGACTTAGGGGCTACACCTTT
>16|TRBV7-3|TRBD2|.|TRBJ2-1
CASTEDSGSGRFEQFF
TGTGCCAGCACCGAAGATAGCGGGAGTGGGCGTTTTGAGCAGTTCTTC
>14|TRBV3-1/TRBV3-2|.|.|TRBJ1-5
CASSRGGTNQPQHF
TGTGCCAGCAGCCGGGGGGGTACCAATCAGCCCCAGCATTTT
>15|TRBV4-1|TRBD1|.|TRBJ1-2
CASSQNTDRAYGYTF
TGCGCCAGCAGCCAAAATACCGACAGGGCATATGGCTACACCTTC
>14|TRBV18|.|once|TRBJ2-7
CASSPPYLSYEQYF
TGTGCCAGCTCACCACCGTACTTATCCTACGAGCAGTACTTC
>15|TRBV28|.|.|TRBJ1-4
CASSFTGSINEKLFF
TGTGCCAGCAGTTTTACAGGATCCATTAATGAAAAACTGTTTTTT
>15|TRBV4-1|.|.|TRBJ2-5
CASSQDGASQETQYF
TGCGCCAGCAGCCAAGATGGGGCTTCCCAAGAGACCCAGTACTTC
>16|TRBV7-2|TRBD1|.|TRBJ1-4
CASRRDQGALNEKLFF
TGTGCCAGCAGACGCGACCAGGGGGCTTTGAATGAAAAACTGTTTTTT
>13|TRBV11-2|.|.|TRBJ1-2
CASSQDRGYGYTF
TGTGCCAGCAGTCAGGACAGAGGCTATGGCTACACCTTC
>12|TRBV11-2|.|.|TRBJ2-2
CASSGGFGELFF
TGTGCCAGCAGCGGGGGGTTCGGGGAGCTGTTTTTT
>16|TRBV4-1|.|.|TRBJ1-5
CASRRAVLGSNQPQHF
TGCGCCAGCAGAAGAGCTGTATTGGGCAGTAATCAGCCCCAGCATTTT
>13|TRBV11-1|TRBD1|once|TRBJ2-7
CASSLDRGYEQYF
TGTGCCAGCAGCTTAGACAGGGGATACGAGCAGTACTTC
>13|TRBV7-3|.|.|TRBJ2-1
CASSLEAAGEQFF
TGTGCCAGCAGCTTAGAGGCTGCTGGTGAGCAGTTCTTC
>14|TRBV6-5|TRBD1|.|TRBJ1-1
CASSFRDRGGEAFF
TGTGCCAGCAGCTTCCGGGACAGGGGTGGAGAGGCTTTCTTT
>13|TRBV29-1|.|.|TRBJ1-2
CSVGYPGNYGYTF
TGCAGCGTTGGATACCCAGGGAACTATGGCTACACCTTC
>15|TRBV4-3|.|.|TRBJ1-3
CASSLAYGSGNTIYF
TGCGCCAGCAGCCTTGCGTACGGCTCTGGAAACACCATATATTTT
>15|TRBV6-5|.|.|TRBJ1-3
CASSYPGASGNTIYF
TGTGCCAGCAGTTATCCCGGAGCCTCTGGAAACACCATATATTTT
>15|TRBV4-2|.|once|TRBJ2-1
CASSPGGGRINEQFF
TGTGCCAGCAGCCCTGGAGGAGGGAGAATCAATGAGCAGTTCTTC
>15|TRBV28|.|.|TRBJ1-2
CASSLMGSKDYGYTF
TGTGCCAGCAGTTTAATGGGGAGTAAAGACTATGGCTACACCTTC
>13|TRBV14|.|.|TRBJ2-1
CASSLVPIEEQFF
TGTGCCAGCAGCCTCGTACCGATTGAGGAGCAGTTCTTC
>14|TRBV7-9|.|.|TRBJ2-5
CASTTPYQQETQYF
TGTGCCAGCACCACGCCTTACCAGCAAGAGACCCAGTACTTC
>13|TRBV18|.|.|TRBJ2-7
CASSPGQGNEQYF
TGTGCCAGCTCACCCGGGCAGGGCAACGAGCAGTACTTC
>15|TRBV27|TRBD1|.|TRBJ1-2
CASSLTGGVFYGYTF
TGTGCCAGCAGTTTGACAGGGGGTGTATTCTATGGCTACACCTTC
>13|TRBV12-3/TRBV12-4|TRBD1|.|TRBJ2-7
CASRSGGGDEQYF
TGTGCCAGCAGGTCAGGGGGTGGGGACGAGCAGTACTTC
>18|TRBV11-3|TRBD1|.|TRBJ2-1
CASSYPSGQGEYWNEQFF
TGTGCCAGCAGCTACCCATCGGGACAGGGGGAATATTGGAATGAGCAGTTCTTC
>14|TRBV2|.|once|TRBJ2-5
CASTAWQVQETQYF
TGTGCCAGCACCGCCTGGCAGGTACAAGAGACCCAGTACTTC
>15|TRBV28|.|.|TRBJ1-6
CASDAGSSYNSPLHF
TGTGCCAGCGATGCGGGGAGCTCCTATAATTCACCCCTCCACTTT
>16|TRBV12-5|TRBD1|.|TRBJ1-2
CASGLVDSGQVLGYTF
TGTGCTAGTGGTTTGGTTGACTCCGGACAGGTTCTCGGCTACACCTTC
>16|TRBV7-9|TRBD1|.|TRBJ1-5
CASSLGGGERSQPQHF
TGTGCCAGCAGCTTAGGAGGGGGCGAGCGGAGTCAGCCCCAGCATTTT
>13|TRBV12-3/TRBV12-4|.|.|TRBJ1-2
CASRRDSSYGYTF
TGTGCCAGCAGACGAGACAGTTCCTATGGCTACACCTTC
>13|TRBV7-6|.|.|TRBJ2-3
CASSRGGGDTQYF
TGTGCCAGCAGCCGAGGGGGGGGTGATACGCAGTATTTT
>16|TRBV3-1/TRBV3-2|.|.|TRBJ2-3
CASSQGLPGLADTQYF
TGTGCCAGCAGCCAAGGCTTGCCGGGGTTGGCAGATACGCAGTATTTT
>15|TRBV6-5|.|.|TRBJ1-1
CASSDRWAGVTEAFF
TGTGCCAGCAGCGACAGGTGGGCAGGGGTGACTGAAGCTTTCTTT
>17|TRBV18|.|.|TRBJ1-3
CASSPRGGLGSGNTIYF
TGTGCCAGCTCCCCCAGAGGGGGACTAGGCTCTGGAAACACCATATATTTT
>17|TRBV7-6|TRBD2|.|TRBJ2-3
CASSLGTAGEYTDTQYF
TGTGCCAGCAGCTTAGGTACAGCGGGGGAGTACACAGATACGCAGTATTTT
>15|TRBV19|.|.|TRBJ2-7
CASSKGQITIYEQYF
TGTGCCAGTAGTAAAGGACAAATTACTATCTACGAGCAGTACTTC
>15|TRBV24-1|.|few|TRBJ2-5
CATSLLIQDQETQYF
TGTGCCACCAGCTTACTTATACAGGATCAAGAGACCCAGTACTTC
>16|TRBV30|.|.|TRBJ1-2
CAWSVPSPGRNYGYTF
TGTGCCTGGAGTGTACCGAGCCCAGGCCGTAACTATGGCTACACCTTC
>15|TRBV4-3|.|once|TRBJ2-7
CASSQVAQGTYEQYF
TGCGCCAGCAGCCAAGTCGCACAGGGAACCTACGAGCAGTACTTC
>15|TRBV7-9|TRBD1|.|TRBJ2-1
CASSLWTGSINEQFF
TGTGCCAGCAGCTTATGGACAGGGTCGATTAATGAGCAGTTCTTC
>13|TRBV7-2|TRBD1|.|TRBJ1-1
CASRRQGNTEAFF
TGTGCCAGCAGGCGACAGGGGAACACTGAAGCTTTCTTT
>12|TRBV5-1|.|.|TRBJ2-7
CASRTGTYEQYF
TGCGCCAGCAGAACAGGGACCTACGAGCAGTACTTC
>16|TRBV7-9|.|once|TRBJ1-2
CASSPADGRRSYGYTF
TGTGCCAGCAGTCCCGCTGACGGGAGAAGGAGCTATGGCTACACCTTC
>15|TRBV5-8|TRBD1|.|TRBJ1-4
CASSSRGQGREKLFF
TGTGCCAGCAGCTCGAGGGGACAGGGGAGAGAAAAACTGTTTTTT
>15|TRBV14|.|.|TRBJ2-1
CASSQLVQGRNEQFF
TGTGCCAGCAGCCAACTTGTCCAGGGTCGGAATGAGCAGTTCTTC
>13|TRBV11-2|.|.|TRBJ2-5
CASSFNLEETQYF
TGTGCCAGCAGCTTTAACCTAGAAGAGACCCAGTACTTC